What follows describes a single TCR beta chain. What it recognizes is unknown. The data were obtained in a study of T cell clonotyping in hematopoietic cell transplantation. Generated by immunoSEQ multiplex PCR, the TCRdb table keeps only in-frame clones and is missing some. The sample shows tens of thousands of clones, 96% of them seen only once. CDR3 length: 13 amino acids. The V gene's germline CDR1 is SGHNT and CDR2 YYREEE (reference sequence). V dropped 5 bases and J dropped 2 bases, with 10 bases sitting between them. Time point indicated: recipient sample about 28 days before transplant, after cytoreduction. Samples: about 28 days before transplant, then days 30, 100 and 180 after. Study-level points and caveats: Higher Inverse Simpson Index values in graft donor and pretransplant recipient predicted broader posttransplant TCR diversity. After transplant, recipient diversity fell while pathologically expanded clonotypes grew through day 180. Few recipient clonotypes overlapped donors; over 95% were de novo at given depth.

The chain links TRBV5-4 to TRBJ2-5; D may be TRBD2 (5 bases). This TCR came from a woman aged 45-60 years with acute myeloid leukemia. Some clones in this sample may be carry-over from other donors' samples. The sample consisted of peripheral blood mononuclear cells, taken before stem cell transplant. CDR3 sequence reads: CASRLTGQETQYF. Written as DNA, the CDR3 is TGTGCCAGCAGATTAACGGGGCAAGAGACCCAGTACTTC.